This TCR beta chain originates from a study of blood T cell repertoires in COVID-19. About the study: Samples representing acute and convalescent COVID-19 were sourced from the United States, Italy and Spain. In each case, the material was cDNA or gDNA derived from T cells, B-cell-depleted T cells, or PBMCs.

Using immunoSEQ multiplex PCR, the repertoire was profiled, and TCRdb retains in-frame clones only, with some absent. This sample has 65,000 to 85,000 clones; around nine tenths occur once, and the top ten carry approximately 2.5%. The length of the CDR3 is 14 residues. CDR1 is SGHRS, CDR2 YFSETQ, per germline. V dropped 0 bases and J dropped 4 bases, with 10 bases sitting between them. The receptor was derived from a human donor in a cohort sampled during active COVID-19. This chain uses TRBV5-1 with TRBJ1-1, with D possibly being TRBD1 (6 bases). Source material: peripheral blood. CDR3 sequence (DNA): TGCGCCAGCAGCTTGGCCGGGGGGGCCACTGAAGCTTTCTTT. This codes for CASSLAGGATEAFF.